Given below is one TCR beta chain in context. Its antigen remains unidentified. Each of the donors was a healthy bone marrow donor. PCR used 60 Vbeta primers and 13 Jbeta primers. TCRdb's copy holds only in-frame clones and misses some; the assay was immunoSEQ multiplex PCR. Of some 130,000 clones in the sample, 80% were seen once. This sample stems from a study of cytomegalovirus exposure and HLA in healthy donors. Across the whole study: In an early release, HLA-typed donors contributed some 88 million unique TCR sequences.

General observations from the study: TCR beta V- and J-gene trimming was later associated with a missense DCLRE1C variant. A later analysis found TCR association rates differed by HLA locus, highest for DRB1 and lowest for HLA-C.

Trimming stripped 1 base from V and 1 base from J, with 9 bases between. The CDR3 length is 15 residues. Per germline, CDR1 SGHRS and CDR2 YFSETQ. This clonotype was obtained from a male donor in good health and CMV-seronegative. The chain joins TRBV5-1 to TRBJ2-1; D perhaps matches TRBD2 (6 bases). The material sequenced was PBMCs. The CDR3 here is CASSLSGVSYNEQFF. The CDR3 bases are TGCGCCAGCAGCTTGTCGGGGGTTTCCTACAATGAGCAGTTCTTC. The whole variable domain, remainder taken from reference TRBV5-1 and TRBJ2-1, is KAGVTQTPRYLIKTRGQQVTLSCSPISGHRSVSWYQQTPGQGLQFLFEYFSETQRNKGNFPGRFSGRQFSNSRSEMNVSTLELGDSALYLCASSLSGVSYNEQFFGPGTRLTVL.